The T cell receptor (beta chain) described here comes from a study of identical twins. General observations from the study: The authors drew conclusions from cross-sectional statistical analysis rather than following the same donors. Fewer insertions were carried by abundant cord blood beta clonotypes, but none was seen in memory repertoires.

The CDR3 runs 13 residues. The V end was cut by 4 bases, the J end by 4 bases, with 9 bases between. Per germline, CDR1 SEHNR and CDR2 FQNEAQ (reference sequence). Healthy Caucasians, and only they, were the donors. This clonotype was seen more than once but under ten times. Its antigen is not known. A template switching step contributed a universal primer site, while unique molecular identifiers were present in the cDNA. TCRdb used MiXCR to reprocess the 5' RACE reads, holding one entry per CDR3 protein. The table shows approximately 700,000 distinct CDR3 sequences, with around 6% occurring only once.

The TCR sequence derives from a man aged 18 to 29 in good health. The specimen sequenced was naive T cells sorted from blood. V is TRBV7-9 and J is TRBJ2-3, with unresolved D. CDR3 sequence: CASSSKRADTQYF. CDR3 coding DNA: TGTGCCAGCAGCTCAAAAAGGGCAGATACGCAGTATTTT.